What follows are 12 T cell receptor beta chains derived from one specimen sequenced in a study of blood T cell repertoires in COVID-19. Generated by immunoSEQ multiplex PCR, the TCRdb table keeps only in-frame clones and is missing some. The sample consists of about 200,000 clones, less than 85% of them appearing once. Source material: peripheral blood. These receptors originate from an older woman with acute or convalescent COVID-19.

The CDR3 region is CASIGAGADEQFF. In DNA form, the CDR3 reads TGTGCCAGCATTGGGGCAGGGGCGGATGAGCAGTTCTTC. The V and J genes are TRBV6-5 and TRBJ2-1; a weak D match, TRBD1 (6 bases). Germline V gene sequence: CDR1 MNHEY, CDR2 SVGAGI. V was shortened by 7 bases and J by 8 bases, with 15 bases between the two germline ends. The CDR3 spans 13 residues.

This chain links TRBV15 with TRBJ1-2; D is unresolved. The germline V and J ends were trimmed by 0 bases and 0 bases, with 8 bases remaining between them. CDR1 and CDR2 from the germline V gene are LNHNV and YYDKDF (reference sequence). CDR3 size: 15 residues. CDR3 DNA sequence: TGTGCCACCAGCAGAGAGGGAGTTTCTAACTATGGCTACACCTTC. It codes for CATSREGVSNYGYTF.

The rearrangement links TRBV5-1 to TRBJ2-5; 9 bases are shared with TRBD2. The CDR3 sequence is 14 residues long. Germline V lookup: CDR1 SGHRS, CDR2 YFSETQ. V was pared by 10 bases and J by 0 bases, with 7 bases of the junction left unmatched. The CDR3 protein is CASRLAAYQETQYF. CDR3 sequence (DNA): TGCGCCTCTCGACTAGCGGCTTACCAAGAGACCCAGTACTTC.

This chain joins TRBV15 and TRBJ2-1, with D possibly TRBD1 on 6 matching bases. V dropped 3 bases and J dropped 7 bases, with 16 bases sitting between them. Germline V lookup: CDR1 LNHNV, CDR2 YYDKDF (reference sequence). CDR3 length equals 15 residues. CDR3 protein: CATSRTRQALNEQFF. As DNA, the CDR3 is TGTGCCACCAGCAGGACCCGACAGGCCCTTAATGAGCAGTTCTTC.

The J gene is TRBJ2-1, the V gene TRBV28; D possibly corresponds to TRBD2 (6 bases). CDR1 MDHEN and CDR2 SYDVKM come from the germline V gene. Trimming removed 5 bases at V and 7 bases at J, with 21 bases between. The CDR3 sequence is 16 residues long. CDR3: CASSPYWRASRNEQFF. Written as DNA, the CDR3 is TGTGCCAGCAGTCCATACTGGAGGGCTAGTAGGAATGAGCAGTTCTTC.

The rearrangement joins TRBV28 to TRBJ2-7; 9 nucleotides align to TRBD1. V was pared by 2 bases and J by 2 bases, with 4 bases of the junction left unmatched. CDR1 MDHEN and CDR2 SYDVKM come from the germline V gene. This CDR3 comprises 15 residues. CDR3: CASSLRDRVTYEQYF. The CDR3, as DNA: TGTGCCAGCAGTTTACGGGACAGGGTTACCTACGAGCAGTACTTC.

The chain employs TRBV11-3 and TRBJ2-1; the D gene is possibly TRBD2 (5 bases). The CDR3 runs 16 residues. The germline V gene encodes CDR1 SGHNT and CDR2 YENEEA. Trimming pared 3 bases from V and 1 base from J, leaving 13 bases between. The CDR3 spells CASSFEGGGSYNEQFF. CDR3 nucleotide sequence: TGTGCCAGCAGCTTTGAGGGCGGTGGGTCCTACAATGAGCAGTTCTTC.

The chain links TRBV28 to TRBJ2-7, with D tentatively TRBD1 (5 bases). The germline gives CDR1 MDHEN, CDR2 SYDVKM. V was clipped by 7 bases and J by 3 bases, with 13 bases between them. The CDR3 is 13 residues long. DNA of the CDR3: TGTGCCAGCACCCGGGCAGGGTACTACGAGCAGTACTTC. The encoded protein is CASTRAGYYEQYF.

In this sample, this clone turned up a few times. The CDR3 reads CASIPWSTGTVLGYTF. The CDR3 nucleotides are TGTGCCAGCATCCCTTGGTCTACCGGGACAGTCCTTGGCTACACCTTC. This chain uses TRBV28 with TRBJ1-2; 7 nucleotides line up with TRBD1. CDR3 length: 16 residues. The germline V gene has CDR1 MDHEN and CDR2 SYDVKM. The V and J ends lost 7 bases and 7 bases, in that order; junction bases with no gene match: 18.

The rearrangement joins TRBV7-9 to TRBJ1-4; D might be TRBD1 (6 bases). CDR1 and CDR2 from the germline V gene are SEHNR and FQNEAQ (reference sequence). This CDR3 comprises 15 residues. Trimming took off 0 bases at V and 5 bases at J, with 10 bases between the two ends. For the CDR3, the DNA is TGTGCCAGCAGCTTAGCAGGGCAGGGGAATGAAAAACTGTTTTTT. It encodes CASSLAGQGNEKLFF.

The chain couples TRBV7-3 to TRBJ2-6; a weak D match, TRBD1 (6 bases). This CDR3 is 15 amino acids long. In germline, CDR1 is SGHTA, CDR2 FQGTGA. Trimming pared 5 bases from V and 7 bases from J, leaving 15 bases between. The CDR3 reads CASSQGPSRANVLTF. CDR3 nucleotides: TGTGCCAGCAGCCAGGGGCCCTCGAGAGCCAACGTCCTGACTTTC.

This clone appeared once. The genes are TRBV7-2 and TRBJ1-2; D is uncertain. Trimming stripped 1 base from V and 5 bases from J, with 20 bases between. The CDR3 consists of 17 residues. Per germline, CDR1 SGHTA and CDR2 FQGNSA. CDR3 nucleotides: TGTGCCAGCAGCTTAGGAGCAGTTACCCAGAGGGAATATGGCTACACCTTC. This encodes CASSLGAVTQREYGYTF.